This T cell receptor beta chain was observed in a study of blood T cell repertoires in COVID-19. Study-level information: Collection of acute and convalescent COVID-19 samples took place in the United States, Italy and Spain. PBMCs, B-cell-depleted T cells, or T cells provided the cDNA or gDNA that made up the material.

Original methodology: Estimation of nucleated cell counts was performed using reference gene primer amplification. The method was immunoSEQ multiplex PCR; TCRdb's version includes in-frame clones alone and lacks a portion of them. The D gene and trimming were derived from the DNA, and the V and J assignments and clone size from that table. The data show tens of thousands of clones, with around 90% seen just once and less than 45% held by the top ten. Germline V gene lookup returns CDR1 SQVTM and CDR2 ANQGSEA. The CDR3 runs 12 residues. V lost 3 bases and J 8 bases, leaving 13 bases between the germline ends.

Sequencing was carried out using peripheral blood. The rearrangement uses TRBV29-1 and TRBJ1-2; TRBD1 might be the D (5 bases). This TCR was sampled from a human donor in a cohort sampled during active COVID-19. The CDR3 is CSVEGGRRGYTF. In nucleotides, the CDR3 is TGCAGCGTTGAGGGGGGGAGAAGGGGCTACACCTTC.